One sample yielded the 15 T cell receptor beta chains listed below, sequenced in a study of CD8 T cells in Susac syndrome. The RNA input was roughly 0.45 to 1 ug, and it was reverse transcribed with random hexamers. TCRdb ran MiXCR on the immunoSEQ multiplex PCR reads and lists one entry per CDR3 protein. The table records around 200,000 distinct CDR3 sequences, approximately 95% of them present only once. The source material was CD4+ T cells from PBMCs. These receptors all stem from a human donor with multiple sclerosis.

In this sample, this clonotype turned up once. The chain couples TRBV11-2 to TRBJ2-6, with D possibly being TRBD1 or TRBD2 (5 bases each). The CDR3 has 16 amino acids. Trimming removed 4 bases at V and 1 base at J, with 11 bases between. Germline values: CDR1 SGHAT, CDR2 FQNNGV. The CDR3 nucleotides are TGTGCCAGCAGCTCCGGGGCGAATTCTGGGGCCAACGTCCTGACTTTC. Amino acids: CASSSGANSGANVLTF.

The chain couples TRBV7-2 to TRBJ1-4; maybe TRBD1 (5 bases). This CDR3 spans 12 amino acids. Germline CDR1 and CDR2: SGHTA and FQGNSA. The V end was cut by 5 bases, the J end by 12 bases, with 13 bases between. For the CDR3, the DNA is TGTGCCAGCAGCCTCCCGGGGGGAGAACTGTTTTTT. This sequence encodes CASSLPGGELFF.

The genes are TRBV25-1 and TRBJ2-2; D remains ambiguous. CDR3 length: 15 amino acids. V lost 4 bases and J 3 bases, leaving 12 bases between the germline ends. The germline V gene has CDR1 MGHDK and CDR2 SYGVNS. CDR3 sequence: CASSAFDGYTGELFF. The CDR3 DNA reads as TGTGCCAGCAGTGCTTTCGACGGATACACCGGGGAGCTGTTTTTT.

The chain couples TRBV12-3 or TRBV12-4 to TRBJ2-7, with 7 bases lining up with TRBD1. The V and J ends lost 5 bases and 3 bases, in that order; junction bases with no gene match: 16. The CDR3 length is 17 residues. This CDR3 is CASSQDTGVKGYYEQYF. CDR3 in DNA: TGTGCCAGCAGTCAAGATACAGGGGTGAAGGGCTACTACGAGCAGTACTTC.

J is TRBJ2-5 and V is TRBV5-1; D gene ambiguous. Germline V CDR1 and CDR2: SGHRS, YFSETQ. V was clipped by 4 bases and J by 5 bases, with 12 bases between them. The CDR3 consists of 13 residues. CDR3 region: CASSKDGGETQYF. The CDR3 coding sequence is TGCGCCAGCAGCAAGGACGGTGGGGAGACCCAGTACTTC.

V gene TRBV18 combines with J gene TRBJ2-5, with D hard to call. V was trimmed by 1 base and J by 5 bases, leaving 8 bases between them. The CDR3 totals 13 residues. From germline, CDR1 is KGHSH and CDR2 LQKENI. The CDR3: CASSPQYYETQYF. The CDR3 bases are TGTGCCAGCTCACCACAATATTATGAGACCCAGTACTTC.

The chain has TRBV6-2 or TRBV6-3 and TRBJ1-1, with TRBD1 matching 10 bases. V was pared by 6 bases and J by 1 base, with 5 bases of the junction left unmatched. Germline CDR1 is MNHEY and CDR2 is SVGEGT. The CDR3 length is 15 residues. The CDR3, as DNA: TGTGCCAGCAGCAGATGGACAGGGGGGAACACTGAAGCTTTCTTT. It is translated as CASSRWTGGNTEAFF.

The CDR3 region is CASSQGSGGFYEQYF. For the CDR3, the DNA is TGTGCCAGCAGCCAAGGAAGTGGAGGATTCTACGAGCAGTACTTC. The genes are TRBV3-1 and TRBJ2-7, with a possible D match to TRBD2 (5 bases). Between the trimmed V and J ends, which lost 1 base and 3 bases, there was a span of 13 bases. The CDR3 totals 15 residues. Germline V gene lookup returns CDR1 LGHDT and CDR2 YNNKEL (reference sequence).

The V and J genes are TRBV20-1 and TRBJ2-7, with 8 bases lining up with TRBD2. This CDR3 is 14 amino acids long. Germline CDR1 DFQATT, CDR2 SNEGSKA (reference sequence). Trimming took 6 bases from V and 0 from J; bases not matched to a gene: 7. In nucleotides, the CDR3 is TGCAGTGCCAAGACTAGCGTAAGCTCCTACGAGCAGTACGTC. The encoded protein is CSAKTSVSSYEQYV.

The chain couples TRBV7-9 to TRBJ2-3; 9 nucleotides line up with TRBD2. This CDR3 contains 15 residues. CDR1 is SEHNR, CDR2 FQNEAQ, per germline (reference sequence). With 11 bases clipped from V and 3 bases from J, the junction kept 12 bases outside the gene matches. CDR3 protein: CAGAAGGPETDTQYF. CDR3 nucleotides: TGTGCCGGCGCCGCGGGGGGGCCTGAGACAGATACGCAGTATTTT.

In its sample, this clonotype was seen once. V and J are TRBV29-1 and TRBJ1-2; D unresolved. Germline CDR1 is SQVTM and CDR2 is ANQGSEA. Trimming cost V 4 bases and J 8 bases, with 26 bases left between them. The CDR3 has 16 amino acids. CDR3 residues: CSVGTRIPNPSNGYTF. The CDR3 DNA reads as TGCAGCGTTGGGACTAGGATCCCCAACCCATCTAACGGCTACACCTTC.

The CDR3 DNA sequence: TGCAGCGTTGTGAGGGGATTGCACACCGGGGAGCTGTTTTTT. This encodes CSVVRGLHTGELFF. V is TRBV29-1 and J is TRBJ2-2; D possibly uses TRBD1 or TRBD2 (5 bases each). V lost 4 bases and J lost 3, with 12 bases in between. Germline CDR1 and CDR2: SQVTM and ANQGSEA. The CDR3 is 14 residues long.

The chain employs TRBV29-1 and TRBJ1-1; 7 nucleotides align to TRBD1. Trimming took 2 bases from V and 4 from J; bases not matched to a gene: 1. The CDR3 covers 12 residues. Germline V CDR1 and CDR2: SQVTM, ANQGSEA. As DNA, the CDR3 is TGCAGCGTTGAACCAGGGGGCACTGAAGCTTTCTTT. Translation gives CSVEPGGTEAFF. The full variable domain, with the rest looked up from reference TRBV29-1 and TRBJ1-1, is SAVISQKPSRDICQRGTSLTIQCQVDSQVTMMFWYRQQPGQSLTLIATANQGSEATYESGFVIDKFPISRPNLTFSTLTVSNMSPEDSSIYLCSVEPGGTEAFFGQGTRLTVV.

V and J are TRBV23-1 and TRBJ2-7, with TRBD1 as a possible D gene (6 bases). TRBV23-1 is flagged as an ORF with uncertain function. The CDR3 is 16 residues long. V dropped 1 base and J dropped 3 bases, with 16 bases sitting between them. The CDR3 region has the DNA TGCGCCAGCAGTCAATTGAGGCAGGGGCGCCTCTACGAGCAGTACGTC. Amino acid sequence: CASSQLRQGRLYEQYV.

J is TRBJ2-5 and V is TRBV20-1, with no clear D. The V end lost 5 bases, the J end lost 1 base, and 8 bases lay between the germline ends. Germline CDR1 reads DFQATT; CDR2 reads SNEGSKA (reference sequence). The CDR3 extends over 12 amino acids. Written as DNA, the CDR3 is TGCAGTGCTTCCGACCCCCAAGAGACCCAGTACTTC. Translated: CSASDPQETQYF.